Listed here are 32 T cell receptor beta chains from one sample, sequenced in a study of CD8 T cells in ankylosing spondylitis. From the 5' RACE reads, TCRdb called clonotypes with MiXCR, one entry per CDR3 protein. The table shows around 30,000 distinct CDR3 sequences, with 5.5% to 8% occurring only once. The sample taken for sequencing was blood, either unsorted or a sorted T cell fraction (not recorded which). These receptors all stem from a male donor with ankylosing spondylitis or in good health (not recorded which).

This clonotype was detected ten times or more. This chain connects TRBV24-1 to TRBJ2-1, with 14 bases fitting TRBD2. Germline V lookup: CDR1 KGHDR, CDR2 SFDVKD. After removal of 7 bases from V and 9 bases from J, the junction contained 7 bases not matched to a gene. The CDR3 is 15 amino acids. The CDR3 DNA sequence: TGTGCCACCAGCTTGACCGGGACTAGCGGGAGTGAGCAGTTCTTC. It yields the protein CATSLTGTSGSEQFF.

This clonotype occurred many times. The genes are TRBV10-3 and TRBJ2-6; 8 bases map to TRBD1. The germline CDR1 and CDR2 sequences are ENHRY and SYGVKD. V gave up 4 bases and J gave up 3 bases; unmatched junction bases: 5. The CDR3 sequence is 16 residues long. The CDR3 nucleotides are TGTGCCATCAGTGCGCCGGACAGGGTTGGGGCCAACGTCCTGACTTTC. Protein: CAISAPDRVGANVLTF.

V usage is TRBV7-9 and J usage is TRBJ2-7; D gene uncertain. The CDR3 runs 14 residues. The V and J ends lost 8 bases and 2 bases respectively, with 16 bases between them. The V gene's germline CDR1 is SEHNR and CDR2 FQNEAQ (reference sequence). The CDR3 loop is CASRDQRAAYEQYF. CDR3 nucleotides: TGTGCCAGCCGCGATCAAAGGGCGGCCTACGAGCAGTACTTC.

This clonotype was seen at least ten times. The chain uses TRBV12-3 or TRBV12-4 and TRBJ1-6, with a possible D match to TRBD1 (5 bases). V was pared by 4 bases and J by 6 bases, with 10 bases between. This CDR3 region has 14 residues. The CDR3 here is CASSSGLPNSPLHF. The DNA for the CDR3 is TGTGCCAGCAGTTCGGGACTGCCTAATTCACCCCTCCACTTT.

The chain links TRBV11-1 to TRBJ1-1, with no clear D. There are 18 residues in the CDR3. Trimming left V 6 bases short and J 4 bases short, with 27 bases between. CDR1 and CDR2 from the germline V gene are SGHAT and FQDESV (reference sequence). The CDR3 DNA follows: TGTGCCAGCAGTTCCCCTAGGGTCTCCGGGCCGATCGGCACTGAAGCTTTCTTT. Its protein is CASSSPRVSGPIGTEAFF.

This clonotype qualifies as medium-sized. CDR3: CASKTMGLAGAGEQFF. In nucleotides, the CDR3 is TGTGCCAGCAAAACCATGGGACTAGCGGGAGCCGGTGAGCAGTTCTTC. This sequence joins TRBV12-3 or TRBV12-4 and TRBJ2-1; the match to TRBD2 covers 14 bases. The CDR3 has 16 residues. The trim removed 7 bases at V and 9 bases at J, leaving 11 bases unmatched.

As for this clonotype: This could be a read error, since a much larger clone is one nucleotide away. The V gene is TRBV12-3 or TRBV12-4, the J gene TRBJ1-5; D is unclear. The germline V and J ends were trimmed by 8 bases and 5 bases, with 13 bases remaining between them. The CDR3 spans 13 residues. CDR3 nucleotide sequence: TGTGCCAGCGGACGGGATAGGGATCAGCCCCAGCATTTT. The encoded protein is CASGRDRDQPQHF.

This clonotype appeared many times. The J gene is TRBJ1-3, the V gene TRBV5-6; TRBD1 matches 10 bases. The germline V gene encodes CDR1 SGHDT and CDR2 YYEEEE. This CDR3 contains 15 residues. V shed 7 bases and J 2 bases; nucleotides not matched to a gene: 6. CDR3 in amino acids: CASRRQGATGNTIYF. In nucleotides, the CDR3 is TGTGCCAGCCGCCGACAGGGGGCTACTGGAAACACCATATATTTT.

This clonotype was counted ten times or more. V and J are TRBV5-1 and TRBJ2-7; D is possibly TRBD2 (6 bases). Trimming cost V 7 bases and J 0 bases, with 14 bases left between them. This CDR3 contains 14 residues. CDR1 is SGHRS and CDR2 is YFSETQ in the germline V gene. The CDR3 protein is CASGGTESSYEQYF. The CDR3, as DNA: TGCGCCAGCGGCGGGACCGAGAGCTCCTACGAGCAGTACTTC.

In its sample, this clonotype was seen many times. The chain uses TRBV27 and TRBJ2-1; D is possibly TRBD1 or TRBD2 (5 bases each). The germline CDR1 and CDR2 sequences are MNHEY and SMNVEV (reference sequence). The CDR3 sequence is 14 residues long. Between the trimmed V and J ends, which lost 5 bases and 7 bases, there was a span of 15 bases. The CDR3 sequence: CASSNRDRLNEQFF. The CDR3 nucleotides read TGTGCCAGCAGTAACCGGGACCGACTAAATGAGCAGTTCTTC.

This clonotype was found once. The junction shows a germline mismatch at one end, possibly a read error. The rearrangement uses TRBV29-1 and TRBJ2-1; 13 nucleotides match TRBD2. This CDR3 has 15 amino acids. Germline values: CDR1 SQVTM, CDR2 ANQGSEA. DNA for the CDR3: TGTAGCGCCCGGACTAGCGGGAGTGTATGCAATGAGCAGTTCTTC. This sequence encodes CSARTSGSVCNEQFF.

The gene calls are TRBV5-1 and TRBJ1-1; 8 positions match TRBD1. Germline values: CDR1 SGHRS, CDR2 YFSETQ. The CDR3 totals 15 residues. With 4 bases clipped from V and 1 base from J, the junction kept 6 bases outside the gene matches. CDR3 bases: TGCGCCAGCAGCGTAAAGACAGGGGCGAACACTGAAGCTTTCTTT. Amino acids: CASSVKTGANTEAFF.

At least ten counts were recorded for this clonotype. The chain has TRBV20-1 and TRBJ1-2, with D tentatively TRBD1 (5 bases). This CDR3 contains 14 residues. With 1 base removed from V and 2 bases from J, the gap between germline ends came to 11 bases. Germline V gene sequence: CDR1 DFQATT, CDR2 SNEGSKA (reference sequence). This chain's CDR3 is CSARGGAPNYGYTF. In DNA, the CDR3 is TGCAGTGCTAGAGGTGGGGCCCCCAACTATGGCTACACCTTC.

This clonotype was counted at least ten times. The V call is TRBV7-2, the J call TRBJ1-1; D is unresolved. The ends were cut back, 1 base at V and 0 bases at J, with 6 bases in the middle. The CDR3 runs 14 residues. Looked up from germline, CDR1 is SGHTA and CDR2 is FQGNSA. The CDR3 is CASSLVFMNTEAFF. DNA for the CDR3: TGTGCCAGCAGCTTAGTGTTTATGAACACTGAAGCTTTCTTT.

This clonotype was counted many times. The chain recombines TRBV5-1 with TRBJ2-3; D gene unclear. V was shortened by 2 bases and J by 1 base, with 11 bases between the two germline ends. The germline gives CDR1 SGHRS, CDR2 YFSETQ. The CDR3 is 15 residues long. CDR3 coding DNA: TGCGCCAGCAGCTTAGAGTTTCCGGGCACAGATACGCAGTATTTT. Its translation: CASSLEFPGTDTQYF.

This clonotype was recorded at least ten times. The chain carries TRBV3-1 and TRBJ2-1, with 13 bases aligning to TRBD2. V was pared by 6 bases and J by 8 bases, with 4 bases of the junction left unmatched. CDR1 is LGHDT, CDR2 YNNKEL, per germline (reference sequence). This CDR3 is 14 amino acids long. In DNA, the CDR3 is TGTGCCAGCAGGACTAGCGGGAGGAGCCATGAGCAGTTCTTC. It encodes CASRTSGRSHEQFF.

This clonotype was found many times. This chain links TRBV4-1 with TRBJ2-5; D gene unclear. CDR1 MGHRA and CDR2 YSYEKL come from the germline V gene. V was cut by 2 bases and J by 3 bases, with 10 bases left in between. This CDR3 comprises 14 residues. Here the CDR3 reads CASSQPWSEETQYF. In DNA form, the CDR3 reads TGCGCCAGCAGCCAACCTTGGTCCGAAGAGACCCAGTACTTC.

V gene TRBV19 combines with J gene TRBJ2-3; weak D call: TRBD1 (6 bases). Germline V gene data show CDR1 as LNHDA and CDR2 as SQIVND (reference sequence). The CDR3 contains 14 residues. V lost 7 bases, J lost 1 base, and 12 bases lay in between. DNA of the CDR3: TGTGCCAGTAAGACAGGATGGGGCACAGATACGCAGTATTTT. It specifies CASKTGWGTDTQYF.

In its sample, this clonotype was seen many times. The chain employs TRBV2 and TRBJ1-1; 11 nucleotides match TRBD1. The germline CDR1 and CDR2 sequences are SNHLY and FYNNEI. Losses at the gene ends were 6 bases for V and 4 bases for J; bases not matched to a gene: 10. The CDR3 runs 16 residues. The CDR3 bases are TGTGCCAGCAGGGTCCCCGGGACAGGGGGTCTCACTGAAGCTTTCTTT. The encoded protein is CASRVPGTGGLTEAFF.

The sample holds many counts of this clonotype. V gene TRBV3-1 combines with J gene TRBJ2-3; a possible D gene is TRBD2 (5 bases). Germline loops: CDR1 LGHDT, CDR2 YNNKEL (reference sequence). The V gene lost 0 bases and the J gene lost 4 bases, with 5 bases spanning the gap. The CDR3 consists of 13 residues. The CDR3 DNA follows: TGTGCCAGCAGCCAAGAGAGGGCAGATACGCAGTATTTT. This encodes CASSQERADTQYF.

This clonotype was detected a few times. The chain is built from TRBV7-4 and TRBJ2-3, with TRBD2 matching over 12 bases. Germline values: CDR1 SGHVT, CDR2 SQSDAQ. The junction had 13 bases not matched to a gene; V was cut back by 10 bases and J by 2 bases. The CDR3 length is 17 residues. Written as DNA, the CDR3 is TGTGCCACCTGGGGACGGACTAGCGGGGACTTCACAGATACGCAGTATTTT. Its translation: CATWGRTSGDFTDTQYF.

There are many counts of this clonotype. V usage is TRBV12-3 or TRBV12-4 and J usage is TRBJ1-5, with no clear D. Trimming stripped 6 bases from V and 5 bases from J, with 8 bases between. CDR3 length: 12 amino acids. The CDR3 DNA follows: TGTGCCAGCAGCATGGGGTATCAGCCCCAGCATTTT. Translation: CASSMGYQPQHF.

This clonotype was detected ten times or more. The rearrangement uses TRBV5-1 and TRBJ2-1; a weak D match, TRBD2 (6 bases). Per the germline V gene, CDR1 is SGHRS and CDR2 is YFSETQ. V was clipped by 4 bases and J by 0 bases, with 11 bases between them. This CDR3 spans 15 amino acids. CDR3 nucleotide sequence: TGCGCCAGCAGCGTAATAGCGGTCTCCTACAATGAGCAGTTCTTC. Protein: CASSVIAVSYNEQFF.

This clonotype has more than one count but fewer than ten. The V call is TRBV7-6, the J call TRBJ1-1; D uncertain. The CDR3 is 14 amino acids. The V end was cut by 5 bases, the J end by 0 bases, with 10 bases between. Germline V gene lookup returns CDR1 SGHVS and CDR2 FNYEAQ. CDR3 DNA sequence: TGTGCCAGCAGCCTACCCCCTCTGAACACTGAAGCTTTCTTT. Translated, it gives CASSLPPLNTEAFF.

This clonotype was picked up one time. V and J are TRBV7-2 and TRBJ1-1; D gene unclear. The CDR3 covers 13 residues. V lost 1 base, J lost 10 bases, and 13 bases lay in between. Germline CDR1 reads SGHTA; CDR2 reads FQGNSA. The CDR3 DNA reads TGTGCCAGCAGCTTAGGGCGGAGAGTCGGAGCTTTCTTT. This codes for CASSLGRRVGAFF.

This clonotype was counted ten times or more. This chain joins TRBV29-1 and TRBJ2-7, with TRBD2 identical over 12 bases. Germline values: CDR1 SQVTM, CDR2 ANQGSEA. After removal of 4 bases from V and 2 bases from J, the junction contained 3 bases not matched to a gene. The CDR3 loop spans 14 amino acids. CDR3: CSVAGLAGTYEQYF. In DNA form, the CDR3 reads TGCAGCGTTGCCGGACTAGCGGGGACCTACGAGCAGTACTTC.

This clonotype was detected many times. The CDR3 bases are TGTGCCACCAGCAGAGAGTTGGGACAGCTCGGCGAGCAGTACTTC. This codes for CATSRELGQLGEQYF. The chain links TRBV15 to TRBJ2-7; TRBD1 agrees at 7 bases. This CDR3 contains 15 residues. CDR1 is LNHNV, CDR2 YYDKDF, per germline (reference sequence). V was clipped by 0 bases and J by 6 bases; unmatched bases: 8.

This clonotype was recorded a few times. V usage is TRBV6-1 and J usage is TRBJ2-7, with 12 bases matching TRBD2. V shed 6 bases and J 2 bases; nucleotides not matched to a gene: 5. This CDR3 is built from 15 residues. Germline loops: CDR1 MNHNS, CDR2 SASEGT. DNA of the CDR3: TGTGCCAGCAGACCCCGGACTAGCGGGGCCTACGAGCAGTACTTC. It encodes CASRPRTSGAYEQYF.

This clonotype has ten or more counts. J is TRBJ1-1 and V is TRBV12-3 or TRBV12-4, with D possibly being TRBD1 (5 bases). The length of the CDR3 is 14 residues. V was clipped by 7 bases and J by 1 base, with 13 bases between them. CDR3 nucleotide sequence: TGTGCCAGCATTCACCGGACACAGAACACTGAAGCTTTCTTT. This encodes CASIHRTQNTEAFF.

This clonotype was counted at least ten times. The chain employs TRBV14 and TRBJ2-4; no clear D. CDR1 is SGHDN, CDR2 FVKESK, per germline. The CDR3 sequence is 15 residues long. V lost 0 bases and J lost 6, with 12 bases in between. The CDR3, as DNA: TGTGCCAGCAGCCAAGACCCCGGGTCCGGAAACATTCAGTACTTC. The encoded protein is CASSQDPGSGNIQYF. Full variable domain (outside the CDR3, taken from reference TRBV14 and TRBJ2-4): EAGVTQFPSHSVIEKGQTVTLRCDPISGHDNLYWYRRVMGKEIKFLLHFVKESKQDESGMPNNRFLAERTGGTYSTLKVQPAELEDSGVYFCASSQDPGSGNIQYFGAGTRLSVL.

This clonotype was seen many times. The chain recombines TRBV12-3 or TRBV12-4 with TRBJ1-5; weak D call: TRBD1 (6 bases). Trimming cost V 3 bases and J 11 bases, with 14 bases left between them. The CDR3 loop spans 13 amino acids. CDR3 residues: CASSFRGLVAQHF. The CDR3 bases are TGTGCCAGCAGTTTCAGGGGCCTTGTGGCCCAGCATTTT.

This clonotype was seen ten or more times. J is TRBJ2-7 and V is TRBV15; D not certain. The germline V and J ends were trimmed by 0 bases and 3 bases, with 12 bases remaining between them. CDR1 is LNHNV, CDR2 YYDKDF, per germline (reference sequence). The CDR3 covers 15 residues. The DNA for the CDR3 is TGTGCCACCAGCAGAGAAGGCAGCTTCGACTACGAGCAGTACTTC. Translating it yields CATSREGSFDYEQYF.